These 18 T cell receptor beta chains were sequenced from one sample in a study of T-cell reconstitution after alpha-beta-depleted transplantation in children. Researchers prepared the TCRbeta library using unique molecular identifiers, the study reports. MiXCR, run by TCRdb on the PCR reads, gives a single entry per CDR3 protein. The table records about 980,000 distinct CDR3 sequences, around 30% of them present only once. Here the sequenced sample was PBMCs, mostly from graft donor cells, taken 360 days after TCRalphabeta/CD19-depleted stem cell transplant. Receptor source: a boy under two years old who had a stem cell transplant for SCID, so the T cells may come from the graft donor.

This clonotype was recorded a few times. The chain uses TRBV5-1 and TRBJ1-3, with 7 bases lining up with TRBD1. Trimming took 3 bases from V and 0 from J; bases not matched to a gene: 6. The CDR3 has 16 residues. Germline values: CDR1 SGHRS, CDR2 YFSETQ. DNA of the CDR3: TGCGCCAGCAGCTCAGGGGGAGCCTCCTCTGGAAACACCATATATTTT. Translation: CASSSGGASSGNTIYF.

This clonotype has just a few counts. This chain connects TRBV24-1 to TRBJ2-1, with 9 bases matching TRBD1. CDR1 and CDR2 (germline): KGHDR, SFDVKD. This CDR3 region has 12 residues. V was pared by 0 bases and J by 15 bases, with 2 bases of the junction left unmatched. CDR3 residues: CATSDLRDRVFF. In DNA, the CDR3 is TGTGCCACCAGTGATTTGAGGGACAGGGTGTTCTTC.

The chain links TRBV27 to TRBJ2-3, with 13 bases matching TRBD2. V shed 3 bases and J 1 base; nucleotides not matched to a gene: 10. Germline CDR1 and CDR2: MNHEY and SMNVEV (reference sequence). The CDR3 has 19 residues. The CDR3 DNA follows: TGTGCCAGCAGTTTGGGGACTAGCGGGGTCCCGCTCGGCACAGATACGCAGTATTTT. It specifies CASSLGTSGVPLGTDTQYF.

This clonotype was seen a few times. The rearrangement uses TRBV5-1 and TRBJ2-3; weak D call: TRBD2 (5 bases). The CDR3 runs 16 residues. V was shortened by 0 bases and J by 0 bases, with 11 bases between the two germline ends. Per the germline V gene, CDR1 is SGHRS and CDR2 is YFSETQ. The CDR3 DNA sequence: TGCGCCAGCAGCTTGGGTCGGCCGGGAAGCACAGATACGCAGTATTTT. Translation gives CASSLGRPGSTDTQYF.

This clonotype has more than one count but fewer than ten. The chain carries TRBV27 and TRBJ2-5; TRBD1 might be the D (6 bases). Germline V CDR1 and CDR2: MNHEY, SMNVEV (reference sequence). V shed 1 base and J shed 5 bases, with 11 bases lying between them. CDR3 length: 14 residues. DNA of the CDR3: TGTGCCAGCAGTTTATACCCAGGGGCGGAGACCCAGTACTTC. Residues: CASSLYPGAETQYF.

The chain couples TRBV5-1 to TRBJ2-2; D remains ambiguous. The CDR3 totals 14 residues. V was pared by 6 bases and J by 6 bases, with 15 bases between. Germline V gives CDR1 SGHRS, CDR2 YFSETQ. CDR3 in DNA: TGCGCCAGCAACCTCAACCCCTCGTCCGGGGAGCTGTTTTTT. It specifies CASNLNPSSGELFF.

The CDR3 DNA reads as TGCAGCGTTGGGGCAGGGAGATTGAATGAGCAGTTCTTC. Translation: CSVGAGRLNEQFF. This chain joins TRBV29-1 and TRBJ2-1, with D perhaps assigned TRBD1 or TRBD2 (5 bases each). The CDR3 has 13 residues. Between the trimmed V and J ends, which lost 4 bases and 7 bases, there was a span of 14 bases. In germline, CDR1 is SQVTM, CDR2 ANQGSEA.

On this clonotype: The CDR3 does not close with the conserved phenylalanine or tryptophan, likely indicating a read error. The rearrangement links TRBV11-2 to TRBJ2-5; tentatively, D is TRBD1 or TRBD2 (6 bases each). The CDR3 runs 14 residues. V shed 0 bases and J shed 5 bases, with 10 bases lying between them. From germline, CDR1 is SGHAT and CDR2 FQNNGV. The CDR3 sequence: CASSLDVGGETQYC. The CDR3, as DNA: TGTGCCAGCAGCTTAGACGTGGGGGGCGAGACCCAGTACTGC.

In this sample, this clonotype turned up many times. The V call is TRBV20-1, the J call TRBJ2-1, with D perhaps given as TRBD1 or TRBD2 (5 bases each). Trimming took off 6 bases at V and 7 bases at J, with 13 bases between the two ends. Germline V lookup: CDR1 DFQATT, CDR2 SNEGSKA (reference sequence). The CDR3 covers 12 residues. CDR3 sequence: CSAPRGANEQFF. CDR3 coding DNA: TGCAGTGCCCCACGAGGGGCTAATGAGCAGTTCTTC.

The chain employs TRBV29-1 and TRBJ2-1, with TRBD2 identical over 8 bases. Germline trimming cut 4 bases from V and 2 bases from J; bases unmatched to any gene: 10. This CDR3 is 16 amino acids long. Germline V gives CDR1 SQVTM, CDR2 ANQGSEA. CDR3 nucleotides: TGCAGCGTTGCCCTACCCCTTAGCGGGGCCTACAATGAGCAGTTCTTC. Translated: CSVALPLSGAYNEQFF.

The chain links TRBV29-1 to TRBJ2-3; D ambiguous. CDR1 and CDR2 from the germline V gene are SQVTM and ANQGSEA. The CDR3 extends over 11 amino acids. With 5 bases removed from V and 5 bases from J, the gap between germline ends came to 8 bases. In nucleotides, the CDR3 is TGCAGCGTTTTAGGGATAGATACGCAGTATTTT. Protein sequence: CSVLGIDTQYF.

For the CDR3, the DNA is TGTGCCAGCAGTGGGGGAGTAGGGGGCTTAGAGCAGCCCCAGCATTTT. Translation: CASSGGVGGLEQPQHF. V usage is TRBV28 and J usage is TRBJ1-5; 7 positions match TRBD1. Unmatched junction bases numbered 14, after V lost 5 bases and J lost 7 bases. Per the germline V gene, CDR1 is MDHEN and CDR2 is SYDVKM. This CDR3 region has 16 residues.

This chain links TRBV27 with TRBJ2-1; 11 bases agree with TRBD2. Germline CDR1 reads MNHEY; CDR2 reads SMNVEV (reference sequence). The CDR3 loop spans 19 amino acids. With V trimmed by 1 base and J by 3 bases, 11 bases remained unmatched. The DNA for the CDR3 is TGTGCCAGCAGTTTATTCCCCCTTTCTAGCGGGGGGTTCTACAATGAGCAGTTCTTC. It yields the protein CASSLFPLSSGGFYNEQFF.

This clonotype was seen just once. An end of the junction differs from the germline gene, which may be a read error. The CDR3 DNA reads TGTGCCAGCAGCCTAGACGCGCAAGAGACCCAGTACTTC. It specifies CASSLDAQETQYF. The V gene is TRBV11-2, the J gene TRBJ2-5; no reliable D call. CDR1 and CDR2 from the germline V gene are SGHAT and FQNNGV. The CDR3 runs to 13 residues.

This clonotype was seen only a few times. The V call is TRBV12-3 or TRBV12-4, the J call TRBJ2-5; D might be TRBD1 or TRBD2, each matching 5 bases. V lost 1 base to trimming and J lost 5 bases, with 11 bases between them. The CDR3 has 14 amino acids. The DNA for the CDR3 is TGTGCCAGCAGTTTAGATGAGGGGCTGGAGACCCAGTACTTC. Protein product: CASSLDEGLETQYF.

The genes are TRBV7-2 and TRBJ2-3; a weak D match, TRBD2 (7 bases). Germline CDR1 and CDR2: SGHTA and FQGNSA. V gave up 8 bases and J gave up 7 bases, with 19 bases separating them. CDR3 length equals 14 residues. The CDR3 sequence: CASVQGGALNTQYF. CDR3 DNA: TGTGCCAGCGTCCAAGGGGGGGCCTTAAATACGCAGTATTTT.

V is TRBV2 and J is TRBJ2-3; 14 bases align to TRBD2. The CDR3 length is 13 residues. V lost 8 bases and J lost 6; bases outside the gene matches: 1. Looked up from germline, CDR1 is SNHLY and CDR2 is FYNNEI. For the CDR3, the DNA is TGTGCCAGCGGGACTAGCGGGGGTGATACGCAGTATTTT. This codes for CASGTSGGDTQYF.

In this sample, this clonotype turned up a few times. The V gene is TRBV3-1, the J gene TRBJ2-2, with TRBD2 as a possible D gene (5 bases). V was shortened by 0 bases and J by 3 bases, with 11 bases between the two germline ends. The CDR3 is 16 residues long. Germline V gene data show CDR1 as LGHDT and CDR2 as YNNKEL (reference sequence). CDR3 coding DNA: TGTGCCAGCAGCCAAGAAGCGGTAAAGGACACCGGGGAGCTGTTTTTT. Translation gives CASSQEAVKDTGELFF.